The 7 T cell receptor beta chains reported below all come from one sample, sequenced in a study of T cells in Graves' hyperthyroidism and ophthalmopathy. From RNA transcripts, TCR beta CDR3 regions were amplified. Using the HTBI primer set, a first-round RT-PCR was run on the TCR CDR3. Via MiXCR, TCRdb re-called the multiplex PCR reads, giving one row per CDR3 protein. The sample has hundreds of thousands of distinct CDR3 sequences; less than 15% are singletons. Sample: blood. The receptor source for this set is a woman aged 18-35 years with Graves' hyperthyroidism.

This clonotype was observed at least ten times. V usage is TRBV18 and J usage is TRBJ2-1, with 9 bases identical to TRBD2. This CDR3 contains 18 residues. CDR1 KGHSH and CDR2 LQKENI come from the germline V gene. V lost 3 bases to trimming and J lost 4 bases; unmatched junction nucleotides: 13. The CDR3 reads CASSPRSGSQFGYNEQFF. The DNA of the CDR3 is TGTGCCAGCTCACCGCGTAGCGGGAGTCAGTTCGGGTACAATGAGCAGTTCTTC.

The CDR3 DNA reads TGTGCCAGCACGGGGGCAGGGCGGGTAAGATACGAGCAGTACTTC. Translation: CASTGAGRVRYEQYF. The chain joins TRBV28 to TRBJ2-7; D is tentatively TRBD1 or TRBD2 (6 bases each). Per germline, CDR1 MDHEN and CDR2 SYDVKM. The CDR3 extends over 15 amino acids. V was clipped by 7 bases and J by 4 bases, with 20 bases between them.

Remarks on this clonotype: This may stem from a read error, because a much larger clone lies one nucleotide away. This sequence joins TRBV27 and TRBJ1-5, with D unresolved. The V end was cut by 3 bases, the J end by 9 bases, with 9 bases between. CDR3 length: 12 residues. Germline values: CDR1 MNHEY, CDR2 SMNVEV (reference sequence). Here the CDR3 reads CASSFFGRPQHF. In DNA, the CDR3 is TGTGCCAGCAGTTTTTTCGGACGGCCCCAGCATTTT.

This clonotype was observed many times. The chain combines TRBV3-1 with TRBJ2-2; D is undetermined. Germline CDR1 is LGHDT and CDR2 is YNNKEL (reference sequence). Trimming cost V 4 bases and J 6 bases, with 15 bases left between them. CDR3 length equals 15 residues. The CDR3, as DNA: TGTGCCAGCAGCCCGGCCGGCCATGTGGCCGGGGAGCTGTTTTTT. Translating it yields CASSPAGHVAGELFF. Supplemented by reference TRBV3-1 and TRBJ2-2, the full variable domain reads DTAVSQTPKYLVTQMGNDKSIKCEQNLGHDTMYWYKQDSKKFLKIMFSYNNKELIINETVPNRFSPKSPDKAHLNLHINSLELGDSAVYFCASSPAGHVAGELFFGEGSRLTVL.

Concerning this clonotype: A much bigger clone sits one base away, suggesting this may be a read error. The chain employs TRBV9 and TRBJ1-6; D might be TRBD1 (6 bases). V shed 2 bases and J shed 7 bases, with 16 bases lying between them. The CDR3 length is 16 residues. The germline gives CDR1 SGDLS, CDR2 YYNGEE. CDR3 in amino acids: CASSVTAGAVNSPLHF. CDR3 bases: TGTGCCAGCAGCGTCACAGCAGGGGCGGTGAATTCACCCCTCCACTTT.

This clonotype showed up many times. The chain is built from TRBV4-1 and TRBJ2-3, with 10 positions matching TRBD2. Per the germline V gene, CDR1 is MGHRA and CDR2 is YSYEKL. The CDR3 sequence is 19 residues long. J lost 3 bases, V lost 2 bases, and 14 bases had no gene match. CDR3 nucleotide sequence: TGCGCCAGCAGCCAAATTCTACAGACCGGGACTAGCGATACAGATACGCAGTATTTT. It is translated as CASSQILQTGTSDTDTQYF.

This clonotype was observed many times. V is TRBV5-1 and J is TRBJ2-2; perhaps TRBD2 as D (6 bases). Germline values: CDR1 SGHRS, CDR2 YFSETQ. The CDR3 contains 16 residues. V was trimmed by 2 bases and J by 5 bases, leaving 16 bases between them. CDR3 nucleotide sequence: TGCGCCAGCAGCTTATTAGGAGGGACGGGAACCGGGGAGCTGTTTTTT. Translation gives CASSLLGGTGTGELFF. Full variable domain (rest looked up from reference TRBV5-1 and TRBJ2-2): KAGVTQTPRYLIKTRGQQVTLSCSPISGHRSVSWYQQTPGQGLQFLFEYFSETQRNKGNFPGRFSGRQFSNSRSEMNVSTLELGDSALYLCASSLLGGTGTGELFFGEGSRLTVL.